This entry lists 10 T cell receptor beta chains sequenced from one sample in a study of PD-1 blockade in classical Hodgkin lymphoma. Described time point: cycle 4 day 1 (C4D1), after 5 to 7 weeks of nivolumab. The patients all showed relapse after autologous stem cell transplantation, while their brentuximab vedotin exposure varied. Thawed PBMCs yielded CD4+ T cells through magnetic negative selection. TCRdb's table, derived via immunoSEQ multiplex PCR, lists solely in-frame clones and lacks some. The sample has around 31,000 clones, about 80% seen once. The specimen comprised CD4+ T cells from blood, sampled before the fourth cycle of nivolumab. The receptors shown here come from a human donor with classical Hodgkin lymphoma.

This clone has a single count. The V gene is TRBV11-2, the J gene TRBJ2-3; D may match TRBD1 or TRBD2 (5 bases each). The germline V gene has CDR1 SGHAT and CDR2 FQNNGV. The CDR3 spans 16 residues. Trimming removed 1 base from V and 0 bases from J, with 11 bases in between. Here the CDR3 reads CASSLGRWGSTDTQYF. Here the CDR3 DNA reads TGTGCCAGCAGCTTAGGAAGGTGGGGGAGCACAGATACGCAGTATTTT.

This chain connects TRBV4-2 to TRBJ2-7; a possible D gene is TRBD1 (6 bases). Trimming took 0 bases from V and 2 from J, leaving 11 bases between them. There are 15 residues in the CDR3. Per the germline V gene, CDR1 is LGHNA and CDR2 is YNFKEQ. CDR3 sequence: CASSQEKDSTYEQYF. The CDR3 bases are TGTGCCAGCAGCCAAGAAAAGGACAGTACCTACGAGCAGTACTTC.

The V and J genes are TRBV6-5 and TRBJ2-5; D might be TRBD2 (6 bases). CDR3 length equals 12 residues. Germline lookup yields CDR1 MNHEY and CDR2 SVGAGI. V lost 7 bases and J lost 5, with 11 bases in between. The chain's CDR3 is CASKGGLETQYF. CDR3 sequence (DNA): TGTGCCAGCAAAGGAGGGCTCGAGACCCAGTACTTC.

V gene TRBV7-2 combines with J gene TRBJ2-7; 7 bases map to TRBD2. Germline V CDR1 and CDR2: SGHTA, FQGNSA. The CDR3 length is 14 residues. The V and J ends lost 5 bases and 3 bases, in that order; junction bases with no gene match: 7. For the CDR3, the DNA is TGTGCCAGCAGCCCCGACACGGGGGGCTACGAGCAGTACTTC. This sequence encodes CASSPDTGGYEQYF.

The CDR3 coding sequence is TGTGCCAGCAGCGTAGGGGACAGGGACTTCTACGAGCAGTACTTC. Translation gives CASSVGDRDFYEQYF. The gene calls are TRBV9 and TRBJ2-7, with TRBD1 matching 9 bases. With 0 bases clipped from V and 3 bases from J, the junction kept 4 bases outside the gene matches. The CDR3 length is 15 residues. Germline V gives CDR1 SGDLS, CDR2 YYNGEE.

The chain recombines TRBV28 with TRBJ2-5, with D maybe TRBD2 (6 bases). This CDR3 contains 14 residues. V gave up 5 bases and J gave up 5 bases, with 15 bases separating them. The germline V gene has CDR1 MDHEN and CDR2 SYDVKM. CDR3 coding DNA: TGTGCCAGCAGTACGGCGGGGACGGTCGAGACCCAGTACTTC. This encodes CASSTAGTVETQYF.

The rearrangement uses TRBV6-6 and TRBJ1-2; D gene uncertain. CDR1 and CDR2 (germline): MNHNY, SVGAGI (reference sequence). Between the trimmed V and J ends, which lost 10 bases and 4 bases, there was a span of 16 bases. This CDR3 comprises 13 residues. The CDR3 region is CAIRGGDLYGYTF. The CDR3, as DNA: TGTGCCATCCGAGGTGGCGATCTCTATGGCTACACCTTC.

The V and J genes are TRBV9 and TRBJ1-3; TRBD1 aligns across 7 bases. The CDR3 extends over 15 amino acids. Germline CDR1 SGDLS, CDR2 YYNGEE. Trimming took 1 base from V and 0 from J; bases not matched to a gene: 1. The CDR3 DNA is TGTGCCAGCAGCGTACAGGGGGTCTCTGGAAACACCATATATTTT. Residues: CASSVQGVSGNTIYF.

This chain uses TRBV30 with TRBJ2-7; D might be TRBD2 (6 bases). Trimming removed 1 base at V and 0 bases at J, with 13 bases between. Germline V CDR1 and CDR2: GTSNPN, SVGIG (reference sequence). The CDR3 length is 15 residues. The CDR3 reads CAWSAGLASSYEQYF. The CDR3 coding sequence is TGTGCCTGGAGTGCGGGACTCGCAAGCTCCTACGAGCAGTACTTC.

The genes are TRBV13 and TRBJ2-7; either TRBD1 or TRBD2 may fit D (6 bases each). The CDR3 is 15 amino acids. V was trimmed by 2 bases and J by 9 bases, leaving 20 bases between them. Per germline, CDR1 PRHDT and CDR2 FYEKMQ (reference sequence). CDR3 amino acids: CASSLNSGAQMLQYF. For the CDR3, the DNA is TGTGCCAGCAGCTTAAATTCGGGGGCCCAAATGCTGCAGTACTTC.